The rows below give T cell receptor beta chains drawn from one sample of a study of T cell responses to AZD1222 COVID-19 vaccine. The table came from immunoSEQ multiplex PCR; TCRdb's copy has only in-frame clones and leaves some out. The table lists about 150,000 clones, approximately 93% of them singletons. Sequencing used peripheral blood, obtained on day 0 of AZD1222 vaccination. All receptors come from an adult in good health. Each CDR3 is given with its conserved first and last residue. A D gene is named only where the DNA matches it firmly. A row's size may be missing; if present it is once, few, many or a size class.

size,V,D,J,length,CDR3,DNA
-,TRBV6-2/TRBV6-3,-,TRBJ1-2,12,CASSYPGYGYTF,TGTGCCAGCAGTTACCCCGGCTATGGCTACACCTTC
-,TRBV29-1,TRBD2,TRBJ2-7,17,CSVPGGTSEFNSYEQYF,TGCAGCGTACCCGGAGGGACTAGCGAATTTAACTCCTACGAGCAGTACTTC
-,TRBV6-2/TRBV6-3,-,TRBJ2-1,15,CASSYSRVAYNEQFF,TGTGCCAGCAGTTACTCGAGGGTAGCGTACAATGAGCAGTTCTTC
-,TRBV4-1,TRBD1,TRBJ1-1,14,CASSLPGTAIEAFF,TGCGCCAGCAGCCTCCCCGGGACAGCCATTGAAGCTTTCTTT
-,TRBV9,-,TRBJ2-3,14,CASSVDASTDTQYF,TGTGCCAGCAGCGTAGATGCTAGCACAGATACGCAGTATTTT
-,TRBV5-6,-,TRBJ2-5,14,CASSPEDDQETQYF,TGTGCCAGCAGCCCGGAGGACGACCAAGAGACCCAGTACTTC
-,TRBV9,TRBD2,TRBJ2-7,14,CASSASSGSYEQYF,TGTGCCAGCAGCGCCTCTAGCGGTTCCTACGAGCAGTACTTC
-,TRBV5-4,TRBD2,TRBJ2-7,14,CASSLAGGAYEQYF,TGTGCCAGCAGCTTAGCGGGAGGGGCCTACGAGCAGTACTTC
-,TRBV2,-,TRBJ1-5,13,CASSQYSNQPQHF,TGTGCCAGCAGTCAGTATAGCAATCAGCCCCAGCATTTT
once,TRBV29-1,-,TRBJ1-2,14,CSSAVGADSYGYTF,TGCAGCTCTGCGGTGGGGGCGGATAGCTATGGCTACACCTTC
-,TRBV2,TRBD1,TRBJ2-7,14,CASSALQGEYEQYF,TGTGCCAGCAGTGCCTTACAGGGGGAGTACGAGCAGTACTTC
-,TRBV18,TRBD1,TRBJ2-2,16,CASSPSGTVESGELFF,TGTGCCAGCTCACCATCCGGGACAGTCGAATCCGGGGAGCTGTTTTTT
-,TRBV28,-,TRBJ2-3,12,CASSSATDTQYF,TGTGCCAGCAGTTCAGCCACAGATACGCAGTATTTT
-,TRBV4-1,-,TRBJ2-2,17,CASSQDETVLNTGELFF,TGCGCCAGCAGCCAAGATGAGACAGTATTAAACACCGGGGAGCTGTTTTTT
once,TRBV19,-,TRBJ1-3,16,CASSMPGLSSGNTIYF,TGTGCCAGTAGTATGCCAGGGTTAAGCTCTGGAAACACCATATATTTT
-,TRBV7-9,-,TRBJ2-3,13,CASRRYTTDTQYF,TGTGCCAGCCGACGCTACACCACAGATACGCAGTATTTT
-,TRBV3-1/TRBV3-2,-,TRBJ2-7,15,CASSQDVDSDYEQYF,TGTGCCAGCAGCCAAGATGTGGACTCCGACTACGAGCAGTACTTC
-,TRBV4-1,-,TRBJ1-5,16,CASSQDKGTPNQPQHF,TGCGCCAGCAGCCAAGATAAAGGCACCCCAAATCAGCCCCAGCATTTT
-,TRBV28,TRBD1,TRBJ1-5,16,CASSLDRVYSNQPQHF,TGTGCCAGCAGTTTGGACAGGGTATATAGCAATCAGCCCCAGCATTTT
-,TRBV3-1/TRBV3-2,TRBD1,TRBJ2-3,16,CASSEGTAASTDTQYF,TGTGCCAGCAGCGAAGGGACAGCTGCAAGCACAGATACGCAGTATTTT
-,TRBV27,TRBD1,TRBJ2-7,15,CASSPFRDRTYEQYF,TGTGCCAGCAGCCCATTCCGGGACAGGACCTACGAGCAGTACTTC
-,TRBV5-1,-,TRBJ1-3,14,CASSLLDSGNTIYF,TGCGCCAGCAGCTTGCTAGACTCTGGAAACACCATATATTTT
-,TRBV9,-,TRBJ1-3,17,CASSVDVRYWSGNTIYF,TGTGCCAGCAGCGTAGACGTACGTTATTGGTCTGGAAACACCATATATTTT
-,TRBV5-1,TRBD2,TRBJ2-1,15,CASSPGLAGNHEQFF,TGCGCCAGCAGCCCGGGACTAGCGGGAAACCATGAGCAGTTCTTC
-,TRBV9,TRBD1,TRBJ2-7,15,CASSPNGQGGYEQYF,TGTGCCAGCAGCCCAAACGGACAGGGAGGCTACGAGCAGTACTTC
-,TRBV9,TRBD2,TRBJ2-7,14,CASSVGGRSYEQYF,TGTGCCAGCAGCGTAGGCGGGAGGTCCTACGAGCAGTACTTC
-,TRBV19,-,TRBJ1-1,16,CASSMGGWARNTEAFF,TGTGCCAGTAGTATGGGGGGCTGGGCGAGGAACACTGAAGCTTTCTTT
-,TRBV7-9,-,TRBJ1-3,14,CASSLDSTGNTIYF,TGTGCCAGCAGCTTAGATAGTACTGGAAACACCATATATTTT
-,TRBV3-1/TRBV3-2,TRBD2,TRBJ2-1,20,CASSQDVGVPRSGRAYEQFF,TGTGCCAGCAGCCAAGATGTAGGAGTCCCCCGGAGCGGGAGGGCCTATGAGCAGTTCTTC
-,TRBV20-1,-,TRBJ1-1,11,CSASLADEAFF,TGCAGTGCTAGCCTAGCTGATGAAGCTTTCTTT
-,TRBV4-2,-,TRBJ1-4,18,CASSQERVGGTTNEKLFF,TGTGCCAGCAGCCAAGAACGGGTGGGGGGCACGACTAATGAAAAACTGTTTTTT
-,TRBV30,-,TRBJ1-1,12,CAWREDSAEAFF,TGTGCCTGGAGAGAAGACAGCGCTGAAGCTTTCTTT
-,TRBV24-1,-,TRBJ1-2,14,CATSDARVNYGYTF,TGTGCCACCAGTGATGCCAGGGTGAACTATGGCTACACCTTC
once,TRBV18,-,TRBJ1-5,15,CASSPTPTGNQPQHF,TGTGCCAGCTCCCCTACCCCTACAGGGAATCAGCCCCAGCATTTT
once,TRBV3-1/TRBV3-2,TRBD1,TRBJ1-2,15,CASSHPRDRVFGYTF,TGTGCCAGCAGCCACCCCCGGGACAGGGTGTTTGGCTACACCTTC
-,TRBV12-3/TRBV12-4,-,TRBJ1-5,13,CASSLAGGQPQHF,TGTGCCAGCAGTTTAGCGGGGGGACAGCCCCAGCATTTT
-,TRBV12-3/TRBV12-4,-,TRBJ2-1,11,CASSFYNEQFF,TGTGCCAGCAGTTTCTATAATGAGCAGTTCTTC
-,TRBV24-1,TRBD1,TRBJ2-1,16,CATSVLTGSSYNEQFF,TGTGCCACCAGTGTCCTGACAGGGAGCTCCTACAATGAGCAGTTCTTC
-,TRBV4-1,-,TRBJ2-7,14,CASSQQGISYEQYF,TGCGCCAGCAGCCAACAGGGGATCTCCTACGAGCAGTACTTC
once,TRBV6-6,TRBD1,TRBJ2-1,14,CASSQGQGRNEQFF,TGTGCCAGCAGTCAAGGACAGGGTAGGAATGAGCAGTTCTTC
-,TRBV12-3/TRBV12-4,-,TRBJ1-2,12,CASSPTPTGYTF,TGTGCCAGCAGTCCTACACCTACGGGCTACACCTTC
once,TRBV6-5,-,TRBJ1-6,13,CASSYSGNSPLHF,TGTGCCAGCAGTTACTCAGGGAATTCACCCCTCCACTTT
once,TRBV4-2,-,TRBJ2-7,16,CASSQDLEGFGYEQYF,TGTGCCAGCAGCCAAGATCTCGAAGGGTTTGGCTACGAGCAGTACTTC
-,TRBV5-4,-,TRBJ2-3,16,CASSLGEGHIADTQYF,TGTGCCAGCAGCTTGGGGGAAGGGCATATCGCAGATACGCAGTATTTT
-,TRBV7-8,TRBD1,TRBJ2-7,14,CASSWSGTGYEQYF,TGTGCCAGCAGCTGGTCCGGGACAGGGTACGAGCAGTACTTC
-,TRBV4-1,-,TRBJ1-2,14,CASSHKTVLYGYTF,TGCGCCAGCAGCCACAAGACAGTTCTCTATGGCTACACCTTC
-,TRBV19,-,TRBJ1-5,14,CASSKSGENQPQHF,TGTGCCAGTAGTAAATCAGGGGAGAATCAGCCCCAGCATTTT
-,TRBV4-1,TRBD2,TRBJ2-2,15,CASTGGEVYPGELFF,TGCGCCAGCACCGGGGGGGAGGTTTATCCCGGGGAGCTGTTTTTT
once,TRBV3-1/TRBV3-2,TRBD1,TRBJ2-6,17,CASSRGQGSSGANVLTF,TGTGCCAGCAGCCGGGGACAGGGGAGCTCTGGGGCCAACGTCCTGACTTTC
-,TRBV6-1,-,TRBJ1-1,15,CASSDPRRGGTEAFF,TGTGCCAGCAGTGATCCGAGGAGGGGGGGGACTGAAGCTTTCTTT
-,TRBV5-1,TRBD2,TRBJ2-1,16,CASSLVLAGSYNEQFF,TGCGCCAGCAGCTTGGTGCTAGCGGGCTCCTACAATGAGCAGTTCTTC
-,TRBV6-5,-,TRBJ1-2,14,CASKGEGGNYGYTF,TGTGCCTCAAAAGGGGAGGGAGGAAACTATGGCTACACCTTC
-,TRBV11-2,-,TRBJ1-1,17,CASSLDRGLESNTEAFF,TGTGCCAGCAGCTTAGATCGGGGACTTGAGTCGAACACTGAAGCTTTCTTT
-,TRBV28,-,TRBJ1-1,11,CASSRYTEAFF,TGTGCCAGCAGTAGATACACTGAAGCTTTCTTT
once,TRBV3-1/TRBV3-2,TRBD2,TRBJ2-7,15,CASSPRTSGRYEQYF,TGTGCCAGCAGCCCGCGGACTAGCGGACGCTACGAGCAGTACTTC
-,TRBV4-1,TRBD1,TRBJ1-2,15,CASSLRQGGNYGYTF,TGCGCCAGCAGCCTCAGACAGGGAGGAAACTATGGCTACACCTTC
-,TRBV2,TRBD1,TRBJ1-2,13,CASSGPRGDGYTF,TGTGCCAGCAGTGGACCCAGGGGGGATGGCTACACCTTC
once,TRBV7-3,TRBD2,TRBJ2-1,16,CASSLRGLAGNNEQFF,TGTGCCAGCAGCTTAAGGGGACTAGCGGGAAACAATGAGCAGTTCTTC
-,TRBV6-5,TRBD2,TRBJ2-1,15,CASSQTSGGYNEQFF,TGTGCCAGCAGTCAGACTAGCGGGGGTTACAATGAGCAGTTCTTC